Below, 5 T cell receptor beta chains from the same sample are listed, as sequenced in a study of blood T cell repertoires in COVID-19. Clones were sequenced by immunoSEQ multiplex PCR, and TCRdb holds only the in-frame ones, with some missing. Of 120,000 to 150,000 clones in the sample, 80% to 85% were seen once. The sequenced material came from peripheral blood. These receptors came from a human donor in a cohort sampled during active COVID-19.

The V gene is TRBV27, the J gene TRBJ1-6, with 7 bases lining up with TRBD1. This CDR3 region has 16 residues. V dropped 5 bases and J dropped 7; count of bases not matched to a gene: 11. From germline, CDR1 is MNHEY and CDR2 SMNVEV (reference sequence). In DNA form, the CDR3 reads TGTGCCAGCAGTACTACTACCAGGGGGGAGAATTCACCCCTCCACTTT. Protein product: CASSTTTRGENSPLHF.

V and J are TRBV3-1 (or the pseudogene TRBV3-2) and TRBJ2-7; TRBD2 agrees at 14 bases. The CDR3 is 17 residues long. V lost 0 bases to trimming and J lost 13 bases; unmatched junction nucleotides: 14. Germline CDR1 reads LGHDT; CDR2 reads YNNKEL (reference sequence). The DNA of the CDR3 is TGTGCCAGCAGCCAAGAAAATACCGGGACTAGCGGGAGTAGATCATACTTC. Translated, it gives CASSQENTGTSGSRSYF.

CDR3 DNA sequence: TGTGCCAGCAGTGAAGCGCCAGGGAAGGACATTCAGTACTTC. Its protein product is CASSEAPGKDIQYF. The V gene is TRBV6-1, the J gene TRBJ2-4; possible D gene TRBD1, 5 bases. The CDR3 consists of 14 residues. V was clipped by 0 bases and J by 8 bases, with 11 bases between them. Germline values: CDR1 MNHNS, CDR2 SASEGT.

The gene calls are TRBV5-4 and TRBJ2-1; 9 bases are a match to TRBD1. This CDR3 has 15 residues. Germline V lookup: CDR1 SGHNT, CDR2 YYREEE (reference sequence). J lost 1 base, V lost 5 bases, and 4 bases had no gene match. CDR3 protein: CASRTDRGSYNEQFF. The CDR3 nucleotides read TGTGCCAGCAGGACCGACAGGGGGTCCTACAATGAGCAGTTCTTC.

CDR3 DNA sequence: TGCGCCAGCAGCGCAACTCAACAGGGGAACTATGGCTACACCTTC. This encodes CASSATQQGNYGYTF. The chain recombines TRBV5-1 with TRBJ1-2, with 7 bases aligning to TRBD1. CDR1 SGHRS and CDR2 YFSETQ come from the germline V gene. V was pared by 4 bases and J by 2 bases, with 8 bases of the junction left unmatched. The CDR3 is made up of 15 amino acids.